This TCR beta chain was identified during a study of sequential checkpoint blockade in melanoma. About the study: Maintenance nivolumab came after either treatment sequence.

This CDR3 is 12 amino acids long. Trimming removed 8 bases at V and 6 bases at J, with 14 bases between. The germline V gene encodes CDR1 SGHTA and CDR2 FQGNSA. Treatment here: randomized to nivolumab then ipilimumab (arm A) or the reverse (arm B). None of the patients previously received DNA-damaging chemotherapy. Sequenced by immunoSEQ multiplex PCR; TCRdb stores in-frame clones only, minus some. The sample holds some 30,000 clones, 75% to 90% seen once. The source is a human donor with melanoma. The chain joins TRBV7-2 to TRBJ2-7; D not resolved. The sequences come from CD8+ T cells sorted from blood (inferred from file names), collected from a patient given nivolumab and ipilimumab in sequence. The DNA of the CDR3 is TGTGCCAGCCGAAGTCTCGCGCTCGAGCAGTACTTC. The encoded protein is CASRSLALEQYF.